Sequencing of this T cell receptor (beta chain) was carried out in a study of blood T cell repertoires in COVID-19 (TCRdb year 2020). Notes on the research overall: Collaborator samples came from the United States, Italy and Spain and covered acute and convalescent phases of COVID-19. The prospective study material was composed of cDNA or gDNA derived from T cells, B-cell-depleted T cells, or PBMCs. Deeply sampled blood TCRbeta repertoires from subjects exposed to, actively infected with, or recovered from COVID-19 were included in the dataset. A freely available public database, intended as a resource for researchers studying the immune response to SARS-CoV-2, is where the repertoires were released. Samples were obtained from the ongoing ImmuneRACE study (first 160 participants) and from 1,000 to 1,500 subjects provided by 6 global collaborators. Nearly every sample came with metadata listing a de-identified subject ID, COVID-19 status, age in years and sex. Where available, HLA class I and class II types were taken from metadata supplied by the sample provider and were not determined by assay-based typing.

The CDR3 covers 15 residues, taking in both the cysteine and the phenylalanine. Of all the DNA, just the CDR3 is kept, 45 bases in frame from base 1. The germline V gene yields SNHLY for CDR1 and FYNNEI for CDR2. The germline V and J ends show losses of 3 bases and 7 bases respectively, and no gene match explains 8 bases of the junction. TCRbeta CDR3 regions were amplified from genomic DNA by means of the immunoSEQ Assay, a bias-controlled multiplex PCR. The original pipeline was this. Within the assay, amplification of reference gene primers was used to estimate how many nucleated cells each sample contained. To quantify the absolute abundance of each unique TCRbeta CDR3 rearrangement, sequence reads were collapsed and filtered. For each sample, productive Simpson clonality was calculated by taking the square root of Simpson's diversity index across productive rearrangements. This is the immuneACCESS table as TCRdb keeps it, with only in-frame sequences that have V and J called. A part of the clones is gone; compared with another copy, unresolved V genes explain less than half, and the rest is unexplained. The V and J calls and clone size were taken over from that table, and D and trimming were inferred from the DNA. Here the sample has approximately 350,000 clones; approximately 88% occur a single time. In total, the top ten clones hold approximately 3% of the sample.

One collaborating source in Seattle enrolled patients while the patients were actively infected and followed the patients over time throughout the course of disease. The collaborating institutions used their own protocols to collect whole blood in K2EDTA tubes. For TCRbeta analysis, collaborators shipped samples as frozen whole blood, isolated PBMCs, or DNA extracted from either of those sample types. With respect to this clone: Its antigen is not yet known. Base qualities are not at hand, and no much larger clone is one base apart.

The investigation overall reported the following: The quantity of clinical and demographic metadata differed by source and by participant and was supplied without curation.

The sequence joins TRBV2 to TRBJ1-5, with 8 junctional bases fitting TRBD1. The clonotype comes from a woman aged 25 to 39 with COVID-19, enrolled during active disease. The sequenced sample consisted of peripheral blood. The CDR3 corresponds to CASSDIPGGSQPQHF. The DNA is TGTGCCAGCAGTGACATCCCAGGGGGCTCCCAGCCCCAGCATTTT.